This is a list of T cell receptor beta chains from one sample in a study of blood T cell repertoires in COVID-19. Here immunoSEQ multiplex PCR was the method, and the copy in TCRdb shows in-frame clones only, minus some. The data show just over 250,000 clones, about 80% seen once. The sequencing input was PBMCs or T cells enriched from blood (not recorded which). The receptors shown here come from a man under 40 with acute COVID-19. CDR3s include the opening cysteine and the closing phenylalanine or tryptophan. D genes are given only for firm matches. The size of a clone is reported for some rows only, either as once, few or many, or as a class for expanded clones.

CASGGWEAFF | TGTGCCAGCGGGGGGTGGGAAGCTTTCTTT | TRBJ1-1 | TRBV6-6 | - | -
CASSPTSGRANEQFF | TGTGCCAGCAGCCCAACTAGCGGGAGGGCCAACGAGCAGTTCTTC | TRBJ2-1 | TRBV3-1/TRBV3-2 | TRBD2 | -
CSASVTYNEQFF | TGCAGTGCTAGTGTCACCTACAATGAGCAGTTCTTC | TRBJ2-1 | TRBV20-1 | - | -
CASSYGRGTGTEAFF | TGTGCCAGCAGTTACGGGCGGGGAACCGGCACTGAAGCTTTCTTT | TRBJ1-1 | TRBV6-5 | - | -
CASSSDRNEAFF | TGTGCCAGCAGTTCGGACAGGAATGAAGCTTTCTTT | TRBJ1-1 | TRBV5-4 | TRBD1 | many
CASSPRTGTEAFF | TGCGCCAGCAGCCCGAGAACGGGTACTGAAGCTTTCTTT | TRBJ1-1 | TRBV4-3 | - | -
CASSPRDKLYGYTF | TGTGCCAGCAGCCCACGGGACAAGCTTTATGGCTACACCTTC | TRBJ1-2 | TRBV7-2 | - | -
CASSLQGTEKLFF | TGTGCCAGCAGTTTGCAGGGCACTGAAAAACTGTTTTTT | TRBJ1-4 | TRBV12-3/TRBV12-4 | - | once
CATSRDREGVRFF | TGTGCCACCAGCAGAGATCGTGAAGGGGTTAGGTTCTTC | TRBJ2-1 | TRBV15 | - | -
CASSPSRALQHF | TGTGCCAGCAGCCCTTCCAGGGCACTCCAGCATTTT | TRBJ1-5 | TRBV12-3/TRBV12-4 | - | -